One T cell receptor beta chain is described in this entry. The CDR3 extends over 13 amino acids. Trimming shortened V by 5 bases and J by 6 bases, and 13 bases separated the two germline ends. Germline V gene lookup returns CDR1 MNHEY and CDR2 SMNVEV (reference sequence). This sample was included in a study of blood T cell repertoires in COVID-19. TCRdb's table, derived via immunoSEQ multiplex PCR, lists solely in-frame clones and lacks some. The sample has around 130,000 clones, around 83% seen once. The receptor comes from a human donor in a cohort sampled during active COVID-19. Input material: peripheral blood. The chain employs TRBV27 and TRBJ1-1; no clear D. The CDR3: CASSMGRGSEAFF. The CDR3 DNA reads as TGTGCCAGCAGTATGGGCCGCGGGTCTGAAGCTTTCTTT.